The 31 T cell receptor beta chains in this list originate from one sample, sequenced in a study of blood T cell repertoires in COVID-19. The data were produced by immunoSEQ multiplex PCR, yet TCRdb's version contains in-frame clones alone and is incomplete. Of almost 250,000 clones listed, around 89% are singletons. Sequences were obtained from PBMCs or T cells enriched from blood (not recorded which). The source is a woman in her 30s who had recovered from COVID-19.

The chain joins TRBV24-1 to TRBJ1-4; the D is unclear. The CDR3 runs to 17 residues. CDR1 is KGHDR and CDR2 is SFDVKD in the germline V gene. V was shortened by 4 bases and J by 8 bases, with 22 bases between the two germline ends. The CDR3 DNA reads as TGTGCCACCAGTGACGGGTCCGGCCGGGAGTTTACCGAAAAACTGTTTTTT. The encoded protein is CATSDGSGREFTEKLFF.

The chain joins TRBV10-3 to TRBJ1-2; TRBD1 aligns across 9 bases. CDR3 length: 14 residues. Germline V gene sequence: CDR1 ENHRY, CDR2 SYGVKD. The J segment lost 5 bases and the V segment lost 5 bases, leaving 6 bases of the junction unmatched. The chain's CDR3 is CAISREQGAYGYTF. The CDR3, as DNA: TGTGCCATCAGTAGAGAACAGGGGGCGTATGGCTACACCTTC.

J is TRBJ2-7 and V is TRBV2; the match to TRBD2 covers 11 bases. V shed 7 bases, J shed 3 bases, and the junction held 8 bases outside the gene matches. CDR1 SNHLY and CDR2 FYNNEI come from the germline V gene. This CDR3 spans 15 amino acids. This CDR3 reads CASKLGLAENYEQYF. For the CDR3, the DNA is TGTGCCAGCAAATTGGGACTAGCGGAGAACTACGAGCAGTACTTC.

The chain joins TRBV28 to TRBJ2-1; 9 nucleotides line up with TRBD1. V shed 10 bases, J shed 8 bases, and the junction held 6 bases outside the gene matches. Germline loops: CDR1 MDHEN, CDR2 SYDVKM. This CDR3 is built from 12 residues. The CDR3 reads CATLQGAHEQFF. The CDR3 nucleotides are TGTGCCACATTACAGGGGGCTCATGAGCAGTTCTTC.

CDR3 nucleotides: TGTGCCAGCAGCCTCTTGTATACGCAGTATTTT. It specifies CASSLLYTQYF. This chain joins TRBV14 and TRBJ2-3; no reliable D call. Germline CDR1 and CDR2: SGHDN and FVKESK. The V gene lost 4 bases and the J gene lost 7 bases, with 6 bases spanning the gap. This CDR3 has 11 amino acids. The full variable domain, completed using reference TRBV14 and TRBJ2-3, is EAGVTQFPSHSVIEKGQTVTLRCDPISGHDNLYWYRRVMGKEIKFLLHFVKESKQDESGMPNNRFLAERTGGTYSTLKVQPAELEDSGVYFCASSLLYTQYFGPGTRLTVL.

The gene calls are TRBV2 and TRBJ1-5, with 9 nucleotides matching TRBD1. J lost 6 bases, V lost 6 bases, and 6 bases had no gene match. Germline V gene sequence: CDR1 SNHLY, CDR2 FYNNEI. This CDR3 has 14 residues. CDR3 bases: TGTGCCAGCAGCCTAGGGACAGGGAGTCAGCCCCAGCATTTT. Translation: CASSLGTGSQPQHF.

This chain's CDR3 is CASDQRQGVWDTQYF. The CDR3 bases are TGTGCCAGCGATCAAAGACAGGGGGTTTGGGATACGCAGTATTTT. The chain has TRBV28 and TRBJ2-3; 9 bases line up with TRBD1. The CDR3 has 15 amino acids. After removal of 8 bases from V and 6 bases from J, the junction contained 12 bases not matched to a gene. Germline CDR1 reads MDHEN; CDR2 reads SYDVKM.

The gene calls are TRBV5-8 and TRBJ2-1; D perhaps matches TRBD2 (5 bases). This CDR3 comprises 16 residues. The germline V gene encodes CDR1 SGHTS and CDR2 YDEGEE. V was trimmed by 4 bases and J by 0 bases, leaving 14 bases between them. The CDR3 reads CASSPRGTGSYNEQFF. The CDR3 nucleotides are TGTGCCAGCAGCCCCCGGGGAACGGGCTCCTACAATGAGCAGTTCTTC.

The CDR3 DNA sequence: TGTGCCAGCAGCTTAGCGAGCGGGAGCTACGAGCAGTACTTC. This translates into CASSLASGSYEQYF. This chain uses TRBV11-3 with TRBJ2-7; TRBD2 aligns across 8 bases. CDR1 is SGHNT and CDR2 is YENEEA in the germline V gene. The CDR3 is 14 amino acids. J lost 3 bases, V lost 1 base, and 2 bases had no gene match.

The genes are TRBV5-4 and TRBJ2-1; the match to TRBD2 covers 11 bases. V was clipped by 3 bases and J by 8 bases; unmatched bases: 10. The germline V gene encodes CDR1 SGHNT and CDR2 YYREEE (reference sequence). This CDR3 region has 16 residues. This chain's CDR3 is CASSSPISGREDEQFF. The CDR3 bases are TGTGCCAGCAGCTCCCCGATTAGCGGGAGGGAGGATGAGCAGTTCTTC.

The chain uses TRBV6-2 or TRBV6-3 and TRBJ2-2; 9 bases are a match to TRBD1. From germline, CDR1 is MNHEY and CDR2 SVGEGT. This CDR3 is built from 15 residues. The junction had 2 bases not matched to a gene; V was cut back by 5 bases and J by 1 base. The CDR3 is CASSLTGGNTGELFF. CDR3 sequence (DNA): TGTGCCAGCAGTCTGACAGGGGGGAACACCGGGGAGCTGTTTTTT.

The V call is TRBV5-1, the J call TRBJ2-1; D is ambiguous. V shed 0 bases and J shed 1 base, with 8 bases lying between them. The CDR3 consists of 15 residues. Germline V gene data show CDR1 as SGHRS and CDR2 as YFSETQ. The DNA of the CDR3 is TGCGCCAGCAGCTTGGGTGTGGCTTCCTACAATGAGCAGTTCTTC. The encoded protein is CASSLGVASYNEQFF.

Turning to this clone: Germline is not matched at one junction end, which may reflect a read error. The rearrangement links TRBV7-7 to TRBJ2-5; tentative D call: TRBD1 (6 bases). Germline values: CDR1 SSHAT, CDR2 FNYEAQ (reference sequence). The CDR3 runs 15 residues. The CDR3 DNA reads as TGTGCTAGCAGCTTAGGTGCGGCTCAGGGGGAGACCCAGTACTTC. It specifies CASSLGAAQGETQYF.

The chain's CDR3 is CASSPRTGVSYEQYF. The CDR3 coding sequence is TGTGCCAGCAGTCCGAGGACAGGGGTCTCCTACGAGCAGTACTTC. V gene TRBV28 combines with J gene TRBJ2-7; 9 bases are shared with TRBD1. The CDR3 sequence is 15 residues long. V gave up 5 bases and J gave up 0 bases; unmatched junction bases: 5. The germline V gene has CDR1 MDHEN and CDR2 SYDVKM.

V gene TRBV27 combines with J gene TRBJ2-5, with 8 bases aligning to TRBD1. This CDR3 has 15 residues. V shed 5 bases and J 4 bases; nucleotides not matched to a gene: 9. CDR1 and CDR2 from the germline V gene are MNHEY and SMNVEV (reference sequence). DNA of the CDR3: TGTGCCAGCAGTGCCCAGACAGGGGTTAGAGAGACCCAGTACTTC. This encodes CASSAQTGVRETQYF.

This chain joins TRBV11-2 and TRBJ2-3; D not certain. V gave up 5 bases and J gave up 0 bases, with 18 bases separating them. Germline V gene sequence: CDR1 SGHAT, CDR2 FQNNGV. The CDR3 covers 17 residues. The CDR3 nucleotides read TGTGCCAGCAGCACTCCGACCGAGACTTATAGCACAGATACGCAGTATTTT. Its translation is CASSTPTETYSTDTQYF. Filled out from reference TRBV11-2 and TRBJ2-3, the complete variable domain reads EAGVAQSPRYKIIEKRQSVAFWCNPISGHATLYWYQQILGQGPKLLIQFQNNGVVDDSQLPKDRFSAERLKGVDSTLKIQPAKLEDSAVYLCASSTPTETYSTDTQYFGPGTRLTVL.

The chain has TRBV28 and TRBJ1-5; D remains ambiguous. Germline loops: CDR1 MDHEN, CDR2 SYDVKM. The CDR3 contains 11 residues. V lost 3 bases and J 7 bases, leaving 4 bases between the germline ends. CDR3 nucleotides: TGTGCCAGCAGTTTGGCCCAGCCCCAGCATTTT. Its protein is CASSLAQPQHF. The full variable domain, in which reference TRBV28 and TRBJ1-5 provide the parts outside the CDR3, is DVKVTQSSRYLVKRTGEKVFLECVQDMDHENMFWYRQDPGLGLRLIYFSYDVKMKEKGDIPEGYSVSREKKERFSLILESASTNQTSMYLCASSLAQPQHFGDGTRLSIL.

Only one count was recorded for this clone. V and J are TRBV18 and TRBJ2-7, with D possibly being TRBD2 (6 bases). This CDR3 is 13 amino acids long. The V gene's germline CDR1 is KGHSH and CDR2 LQKENI. V was trimmed by 5 bases and J by 0 bases, leaving 8 bases between them. This chain's CDR3 is CASSWGDSYEQYF. The CDR3, as DNA: TGTGCCAGCTCATGGGGGGACTCCTACGAGCAGTACTTC. The full variable domain, its missing parts supplied by reference TRBV18 and TRBJ2-7, is NAGVMQNPRHLVRRRGQEARLRCSPMKGHSHVYWYRQLPEEGLKFMVYLQKENIIDESGMPKERFSAEFPKEGPSILRIQQVVRGDSAAYFCASSWGDSYEQYFGPGTRLTVT.

The V call is TRBV7-2, the J call TRBJ2-5, with TRBD2 identical over 12 bases. Germline V lookup: CDR1 SGHTA, CDR2 FQGNSA. Trimming at V came to 3 bases and at J to 1 base, leaving 3 bases not matched to a gene. The CDR3 contains 16 residues. CDR3 region: CASSLGLAGLQETQYF. The CDR3 DNA is TGTGCCAGCAGCTTGGGACTAGCGGGCCTCCAAGAGACCCAGTACTTC.

The gene calls are TRBV24-1 and TRBJ2-2, with TRBD1 matching over 9 bases. The length of the CDR3 is 16 residues. The V gene's germline CDR1 is KGHDR and CDR2 SFDVKD. With V trimmed by 7 bases and J by 4 bases, 9 bases remained unmatched. The CDR3 DNA reads as TGTGCCACCAGAGGACCGGGACAGGGTACCACCGGGGAGCTGTTTTTT. The encoded protein is CATRGPGQGTTGELFF.

This clone occurred once. This sequence joins TRBV28 and TRBJ1-5; D is unresolved. In germline, CDR1 is MDHEN, CDR2 SYDVKM. CDR3 size: 11 residues. With 5 bases removed from V and 9 bases from J, the gap between germline ends came to 8 bases. The CDR3 DNA reads TGTGCCAGCAGTCCCGAGGGGCCCCAGCATTTT. Protein product: CASSPEGPQHF. The whole variable domain, remainder taken from reference TRBV28 and TRBJ1-5, is DVKVTQSSRYLVKRTGEKVFLECVQDMDHENMFWYRQDPGLGLRLIYFSYDVKMKEKGDIPEGYSVSREKKERFSLILESASTNQTSMYLCASSPEGPQHFGDGTRLSIL.

This clone was picked up one time. This chain joins TRBV24-1 and TRBJ2-5; possible D gene TRBD2, 6 bases. The CDR3 extends over 13 amino acids. The V gene's germline CDR1 is KGHDR and CDR2 SFDVKD. V lost 3 bases, J lost 5 bases, and 9 bases lay in between. The CDR3 bases are TGTGCCACCAGTGATCCGGGGAGGGAGACCCAGTACTTC. Protein: CATSDPGRETQYF.

The chain combines TRBV15 with TRBJ2-2; 9 positions match TRBD1. This CDR3 is 14 amino acids long. Germline values: CDR1 LNHNV, CDR2 YYDKDF (reference sequence). V shed 5 bases, J shed 8 bases, and the junction held 6 bases outside the gene matches. The CDR3 reads CATSPGQGRGELFF. Here the CDR3 DNA reads TGTGCCACCAGCCCGGGACAGGGTCGGGGGGAGCTGTTTTTT.

This clone was seen a handful of times. V is TRBV4-2 and J is TRBJ1-2; the D is unclear. CDR1 and CDR2 (germline): LGHNA, YNFKEQ. The CDR3 spans 14 residues. The V and J ends lost 1 base and 1 base respectively, with 7 bases between them. In DNA form, the CDR3 reads TGTGCCAGCAGCCAAGCGGGAGGTAACTATGGCTACACCTTC. It translates to CASSQAGGNYGYTF.

The chain has TRBV24-1 and TRBJ2-3; TRBD2 is a possible D gene (6 bases). The CDR3 has 14 amino acids. Germline V gene lookup returns CDR1 KGHDR and CDR2 SFDVKD. Between the trimmed V and J ends, which lost 0 bases and 6 bases, there was a span of 9 bases. The CDR3 DNA sequence: TGTGCCACCAGTGATTTGGTTCGGGGGGATACGCAGTATTTT. This encodes CATSDLVRGDTQYF.

The chain links TRBV28 to TRBJ1-1; 7 bases match TRBD1. The germline gives CDR1 MDHEN, CDR2 SYDVKM. The V and J ends lost 5 bases and 5 bases, in that order; junction bases with no gene match: 11. The CDR3 extends over 15 amino acids. The CDR3 sequence is CASSPYRGRETEAFF. The CDR3, as DNA: TGTGCCAGCAGTCCCTACAGGGGCAGAGAGACTGAAGCTTTCTTT.

This chain uses TRBV29-1 with TRBJ2-7; D may be TRBD1 (5 bases). The CDR3 sequence is 12 residues long. Germline CDR1 and CDR2: SQVTM and ANQGSEA. CDR3 residues: CSGRVNGYEQYF. CDR3 coding DNA: TGCAGTGGCAGGGTAAACGGGTACGAGCAGTACTTC.

V gene TRBV7-2 combines with J gene TRBJ1-5; 10 nucleotides line up with TRBD1. V lost 5 bases and J lost 5; bases outside the gene matches: 6. This CDR3 spans 15 amino acids. From germline, CDR1 is SGHTA and CDR2 FQGNSA. The CDR3: CASSPRTGGDQPQHF. CDR3 nucleotide sequence: TGTGCCAGCAGCCCGCGGACAGGGGGGGATCAGCCCCAGCATTTT.

The chain carries TRBV3-1 (or the pseudogene TRBV3-2) and TRBJ2-3; maybe TRBD2 (6 bases). Germline values: CDR1 LGHDT, CDR2 YNNKEL (reference sequence). Trimming shortened V by 4 bases and J by 0 bases, and 11 bases separated the two germline ends. The CDR3 is 15 residues long. The CDR3 protein is CASSLLAQSTDTQYF. Here the CDR3 DNA reads TGTGCCAGCAGCCTGCTAGCGCAAAGCACAGATACGCAGTATTTT.

The chain employs TRBV9 and TRBJ1-1, with 8 bases lining up with TRBD1. The CDR3 is 15 amino acids. Germline CDR1 is SGDLS and CDR2 is YYNGEE. V lost 3 bases and J lost 4; bases outside the gene matches: 8. CDR3: CASSATQGAGTEAFF. The CDR3 bases are TGTGCCAGCAGCGCAACCCAGGGGGCTGGCACTGAAGCTTTCTTT.

This chain uses TRBV18 with TRBJ2-5; 8 nucleotides match TRBD1. The J segment lost 4 bases and the V segment lost 2 bases, leaving 3 bases of the junction unmatched. Germline CDR1 is KGHSH and CDR2 is LQKENI. The CDR3 totals 14 residues. CDR3 DNA sequence: TGTGCCAGCTCACCAGGGGACAGGCCAGAGACCCAGTACTTC. It specifies CASSPGDRPETQYF.